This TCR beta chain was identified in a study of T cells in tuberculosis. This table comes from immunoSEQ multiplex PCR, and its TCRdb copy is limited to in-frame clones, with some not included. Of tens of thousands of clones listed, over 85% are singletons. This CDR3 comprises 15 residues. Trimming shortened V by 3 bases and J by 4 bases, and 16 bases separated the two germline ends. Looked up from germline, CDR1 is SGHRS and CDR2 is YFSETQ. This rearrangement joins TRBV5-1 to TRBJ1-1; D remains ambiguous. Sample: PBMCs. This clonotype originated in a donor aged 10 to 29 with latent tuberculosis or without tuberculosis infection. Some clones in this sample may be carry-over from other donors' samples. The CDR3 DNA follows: TGCGCCAGCAGCTGGAGACCCCTCGAGAGCACTGAAGCTTTCTTT. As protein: CASSWRPLESTEAFF. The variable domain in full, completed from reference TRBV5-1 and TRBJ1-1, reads KAGVTQTPRYLIKTRGQQVTLSCSPISGHRSVSWYQQTPGQGLQFLFEYFSETQRNKGNFPGRFSGRQFSNSRSEMNVSTLELGDSALYLCASSWRPLESTEAFFGQGTRLTVV.